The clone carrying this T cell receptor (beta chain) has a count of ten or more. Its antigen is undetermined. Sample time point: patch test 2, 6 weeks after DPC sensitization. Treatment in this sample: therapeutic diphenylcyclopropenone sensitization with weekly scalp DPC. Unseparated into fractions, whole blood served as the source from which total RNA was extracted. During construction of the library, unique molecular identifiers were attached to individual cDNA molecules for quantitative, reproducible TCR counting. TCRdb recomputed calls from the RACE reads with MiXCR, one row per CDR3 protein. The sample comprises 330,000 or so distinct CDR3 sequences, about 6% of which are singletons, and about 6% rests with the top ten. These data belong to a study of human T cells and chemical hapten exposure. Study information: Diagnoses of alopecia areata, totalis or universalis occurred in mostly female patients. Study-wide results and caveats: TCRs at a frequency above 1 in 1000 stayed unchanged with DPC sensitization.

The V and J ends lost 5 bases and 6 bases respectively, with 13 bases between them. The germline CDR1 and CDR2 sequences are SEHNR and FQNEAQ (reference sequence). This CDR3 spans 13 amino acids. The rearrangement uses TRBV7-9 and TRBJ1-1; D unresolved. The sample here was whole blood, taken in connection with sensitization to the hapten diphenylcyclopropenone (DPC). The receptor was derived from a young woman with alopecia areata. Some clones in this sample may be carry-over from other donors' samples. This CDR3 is CASSRQEGSEAFF. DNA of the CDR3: TGTGCCAGCAGCCGGCAGGAGGGTTCTGAAGCTTTCTTT.